This T cell receptor beta chain was recorded in a study of T cell responses to AZD1222 COVID-19 vaccine. General study results and limits: Only a handful of AZD1222 recipients tested seropositive at baseline. Repertoires were obtained solely post-peak T cell response.

Measured with immunoSEQ multiplex PCR; TCRdb has only the in-frame clones, and not every one. The sample lists 140,000 to 150,000 clones, roughly 90% occurring once. Germline V lookup: CDR1 SGDLS, CDR2 YYNGEE. Trimming took off 4 bases at V and 0 bases at J, with 20 bases between the two ends. The CDR3 totals 17 residues. As concerns this clone: Its matching antigen is unknown.

The input for sequencing was peripheral blood, taken on day 0 of AZD1222 vaccination. This clonotype was sampled from an adult in good health. This chain links TRBV9 with TRBJ2-7; the D gene is possibly TRBD2 (6 bases). The CDR3 spells CASSPGPAAGFSYEQYF. CDR3 in DNA: TGTGCCAGCAGCCCGGGGCCAGCAGCGGGCTTCTCCTACGAGCAGTACTTC. Full variable domain (remainder filled in from reference TRBV9 and TRBJ2-7): DSGVTQTPKHLITATGQRVTLRCSPRSGDLSVYWYQQSLDQGLQFLIQYYNGEERAKGNILERFSAQQFPDLHSELNLSSLELGDSALYFCASSPGPAAGFSYEQYFGPGTRLTVT.